This T cell receptor beta chain was found in a study of tumor-infiltrating lymphocytes in primary liver carcinoma (TCRdb year 2017). The study in broad terms: Surgical resection was performed in China between late 2015 and 2016 on roughly 5 patients with histopathologically diagnosed primary liver carcinoma. The five patients, three men and two women aged 30 to 69 years, had hepatocellular carcinoma (four) or combined HCC and intrahepatic cholangiocarcinoma (one). The tumors of the five patients were staged as T1-T3 N0M0, with maximum diameters ranging from 4.2 to 10 cm. Samples yielded roughly 3.5 to 8 million productive TCRbeta reads; read depth did not differ significantly between tissue types. The study combined TCRbeta repertoire sequencing, expression microarrays and whole-exome sequencing across five regions of each liver tumor, with adjacent normal tissue and blood. A total of roughly 35 specimens from 5 patients, comprising approximately 25 tumor regions, 5 adjacent noncancerous liver tissues and 5 peripheral blood samples, were covered by TCRbeta repertoire sequencing. High reproducibility was observed for the technical replicate repertoires, with mean shared-clone rates about 0.89 and correlation coefficients above 0.95.

This clonotype was counted ten times or more. Its antigen target is currently unknown. Base qualities are not provided; no much larger clone lies one nucleotide away. Starting from approximately 500 ng total RNA, TCRbeta-specific cDNA was produced by reverse transcription with a constant-region primer and ProtoScript II reverse transcriptase. Construction of the TCRbeta libraries relied on three nested rounds of multiplex PCR, following a slightly modified ARM-PCR procedure. The first two PCR rounds used multiplex TRBV1-TRBV30 forward primers with a Cbeta reverse primer, each for about 11 cycles. Sample barcodes and Illumina adapters were added in a final 25-cycle PCR with Deep VentR polymerase. Amplicons of 200-500 bp were gel-purified with a QIAquick gel extraction kit before sequencing. The TCRbeta amplicons were sequenced with 250-bp paired-end reads on an Illumina HiSeq 2500. As for how the authors treated the data: Reads were quality-trimmed with Trimmomatic v0.33, and paired reads were merged with FLASH v1.2.11 to recover full CDR3 sequences. MiGEC v1.2.1b assigned V, D and J germline segments to the rearranged TCRbeta sequences. VDJtools v1.0.0 computed clonotype statistics and Shannon-Wiener diversity indices. Except for diversity analysis, only each sample's 250 most abundant clonotypes were used in subsequent analyses to reduce sampling bias. Using fastp trimming at Q25 and MiXCR clonotype assembly, TCRdb reanalyzed the public sequencing data and kept in-frame beta chains. Every distinct CDR3 protein forms one entry, paired with its most common genes and DNA. TCRdb, rather than the study authors, made the V and J calls. The sample data list 300,000 to 350,000 distinct CDR3 sequences, and approximately 65% of these were observed just once. 5% to 6.5% of the sample is in the top ten clones.

Blood RNA was extracted from unsorted whole blood with TRIzol reagent; germline DNA came from the DNeasy Blood & Tissue kit. At the time of sampling, the patients had chronic HBV infection and had not received any treatment. Before surgery, roughly 3.7 milliliters of peripheral blood were collected into K2EDTA tubes. CDR3 length: 13 amino acids, cysteine to phenylalanine. The sequence is cut down to CDR3 DNA, 39 bases in frame from base 1. A distance of 9 bases separates the germline ends of V and J, which lose 9 bases and 0 bases respectively. According to the germline V gene, CDR1 reads MNHEY and CDR2 reads SVGEGT. The full study reports these points: Repertoire overlap was higher between tumor regions (mean around 35%) than tumor-adjacent (approximately 17%) or tumor-blood (roughly 14%) pairs, consistent with antigen-driven expansion. Because only the TCR beta chain was sequenced and unpaired alpha chains were not captured, true repertoire diversity is likely underestimated. The top 250 clones made up a significantly larger repertoire fraction in tumors than in blood (p = 0.039). Comparison of CD4+ and CD8+ T cell repertoires was precluded by the use of bulk unsorted samples. Only a few patients were included in the study, and the authors note that the findings should be validated in a larger study.

The chain is assembled from TRBV6-2 or TRBV6-3 and TRBJ2-1, with a tentative D gene TRBD2 over 5 matching bases. The receptor comes from a man aged 35 to 55 with primary liver carcinoma and hepatitis B virus infection. The sequenced sample consisted of peripheral blood. The CDR3 region: CASLGSSYNEQFF. The sequenced DNA: TGTGCCAGTTTGGGGAGCTCCTACAATGAGCAGTTCTTC.